The rows below give T cell receptor beta chains drawn from one sample of a study of T-cell memory formation after mild COVID-19. Each CDR3 protein is one row after TCRdb ran MiXCR on the 5' RACE reads. Among about 560,000 distinct CDR3 sequences listed, over 15% were seen once. The sample comprised PBMCs or a T cell subset sorted from them (not recorded which). These receptors originate from an adult woman who had mild COVID-19 (a few samples of this study predate the infection). Cell type and time point are not known. Each CDR3 is given with its conserved first and last residue. Fields, in order: D gene, clone size, J gene, V gene, CDR3 protein, CDR3 DNA. D genes are given only for firm matches. Not all rows give a size; the values are once, few, many and, for expanded clones, a class.

>.|few|TRBJ2-5|TRBV30
CAWSVRYPETQYF
TGTGCCTGGAGTGTACGGTATCCAGAGACCCAGTACTTC
>.|few|TRBJ1-2|TRBV7-9
CASSFSDRFGYGYTF
TGTGCCAGCAGCTTCTCTGATCGGTTCGGCTATGGCTACACCTTC
>.|.|TRBJ2-3|TRBV7-9
CASSPTDFASTDTQYF
TGTGCCAGCAGCCCCACGGACTTCGCTAGCACAGATACGCAGTATTTT
>TRBD2|few|TRBJ2-3|TRBV19
CASREAGIADTQYF
TGTGCCAGTAGAGAAGCGGGAATCGCAGATACGCAGTATTTT
>.|.|TRBJ2-3|TRBV20-1
CSAPFGGLGGTQYF
TGCAGTGCTCCCTTTGGGGGTCTCGGCGGAACGCAGTATTTT
>.|few|TRBJ2-1|TRBV12-3/TRBV12-4
CASSLFPATGRNEQFF
TGTGCCAGCAGTTTATTCCCCGCGACAGGGAGGAATGAGCAGTTCTTC
>TRBD2|few|TRBJ2-7|TRBV10-2
CASRGTSGRTNYEQYF
TGCGCCAGCAGGGGGACTAGCGGGAGGACTAACTACGAGCAGTACTTC
>.|few|TRBJ2-3|TRBV5-1
CASSSQPGSSHNTQYF
TGCGCCAGCAGCTCGCAACCAGGGAGCTCCCACAATACGCAGTATTTT
>TRBD1|few|TRBJ1-1|TRBV25-1
CASSAHRGPYTEAFF
TGTGCCAGCAGTGCCCACAGGGGGCCGTACACTGAAGCTTTCTTT
>TRBD2|.|TRBJ2-7|TRBV6-6
CASSYTEGGAYEQYF
TGTGCCAGCAGTTACACAGAGGGAGGGGCCTACGAGCAGTACTTC
>TRBD1|few|TRBJ1-4|TRBV15
CATYRGGPGNEKLFF
TGTGCCACTTACAGGGGGGGCCCAGGTAATGAAAAACTGTTTTTT
>.|few|TRBJ1-6|TRBV12-3/TRBV12-4
CASSFAGVNSPLHF
TGTGCCAGCAGTTTCGCAGGGGTTAATTCACCCCTCCACTTT
>.|many|TRBJ1-5|TRBV12-3/TRBV12-4
CASSLSGYSNQPQHF
TGTGCCAGCAGTTTATCGGGATATAGCAATCAGCCCCAGCATTTT
>TRBD1|.|TRBJ2-7|TRBV18
CASSPGQIFSYERYF
TGTGCCAGCTCACCGGGACAGATCTTTTCCTACGAGCGGTACTTC
>TRBD1|few|TRBJ2-1|TRBV7-3
CASSSGTGVYNEQFF
TGTGCCAGCAGCTCGGGGACAGGGGTTTACAATGAGCAGTTCTTC
>.|.|TRBJ2-1|TRBV5-1
CASSQGSSDEQFF
TGCGCCAGCAGCCAGGGCAGTAGCGATGAGCAGTTCTTC
>.|few|TRBJ2-3|TRBV5-6
CASSFRTLSTDTQYF
TGTGCCAGCAGCTTTCGCACCCTTAGCACAGATACGCAGTATTTT
>TRBD1|few|TRBJ2-7|TRBV12-3/TRBV12-4
CASRPRDSPDEQYF
TGTGCCAGCAGGCCACGGGACAGTCCGGACGAGCAGTACTTC
>.|few|TRBJ2-5|TRBV5-1
CASNLLGYQETQYF
TGCGCCAGCAATCTACTCGGGTACCAAGAGACCCAGTACTTC
>.|few|TRBJ2-7|TRBV4-1
CASSQDRGREQYF
TGCGCCAGCAGCCAAGATCGGGGACGCGAGCAGTACTTC
>.|few|TRBJ2-3|TRBV27
CASRSAQPGLYTDTQYF
TGTGCCAGCAGATCCGCCCAGCCGGGACTTTACACAGATACGCAGTATTTT
>TRBD2|many|TRBJ2-1|TRBV18
CASSSTGLAAHEQFF
TGTGCCAGCTCATCAACGGGACTAGCGGCTCATGAGCAGTTCTTC
>.|few|TRBJ2-1|TRBV9
CASSVDDGWGEQFF
TGTGCCAGCAGCGTAGATGACGGTTGGGGTGAGCAGTTCTTC
>.|.|TRBJ1-4|TRBV24-1
CATSDSARGLGEKLFF
TGTGCCACCAGTGATTCGGCGAGGGGACTTGGTGAAAAACTGTTTTTT
>TRBD2|.|TRBJ2-5|TRBV27
CASSLTSGRAWGETQYF
TGTGCCAGCAGTTTGACTAGCGGGAGGGCCTGGGGGGAGACCCAGTACTTC
>.|.|TRBJ2-1|TRBV29-1
CSVEEGPMNEQFF
TGCAGCGTTGAAGAGGGCCCGATGAATGAGCAGTTCTTC
>TRBD1|few|TRBJ1-2|TRBV5-1
CASSGGTGSQGYTF
TGCGCCAGCAGCGGCGGGACAGGAAGCCAAGGCTACACCTTC
>.|many|TRBJ2-7|TRBV7-9
CASSNYEQYF
TGTGCCAGCAGCAACTACGAGCAGTACTTC
>.|.|TRBJ2-7|TRBV6-9
CASSYSWSQVAYEQYF
TGTGCCAGCAGTTATTCATGGTCTCAAGTCGCCTACGAGCAGTACTTC
>.|.|TRBJ1-2|TRBV11-2
CASGTRMFAFF
TGTGCCAGCGGAACGAGAATGTTCGCTTTCTTC
>.|few|TRBJ1-4|TRBV7-2
CASSLAPQGNAKLFF
TGTGCCAGCAGCTTAGCCCCGCAGGGTAATGCCAAACTGTTTTTT
>TRBD1|.|TRBJ1-2|TRBV7-9
CASSSVSQGAHGYTF
TGTGCCAGCAGCTCAGTCAGCCAGGGGGCGCATGGCTACACCTTC
>TRBD1|few|TRBJ2-7|TRBV6-5
CASSPDRVGYEQYF
TGTGCCAGCAGTCCGGACAGGGTGGGCTACGAGCAGTACTTC
>TRBD1|few|TRBJ1-6|TRBV7-6
CASSFGTGGSYNSPLHF
TGTGCCAGCAGCTTCGGGACAGGGGGCTCCTATAATTCACCCCTCCACTTT
>TRBD2|few|TRBJ2-1|TRBV29-1
CSGGLADYNEQFF
TGCAGCGGGGGACTAGCGGATTACAATGAGCAGTTCTTC
>TRBD1|.|TRBJ2-7|TRBV12-3/TRBV12-4
CASSLSQGVTGQYF
TGTGCCAGCAGTTTATCACAGGGGGTTACGGGGCAGTACTTC
>.|.|TRBJ2-2|TRBV24-1
CATRDTHTGELFF
TGTGCCACTCGGGACACCCACACCGGGGAGCTGTTTTTT
>TRBD2|.|TRBJ2-3|TRBV7-6
CATSAGVTDTQYF
TGTGCCACCTCAGCGGGGGTCACAGATACGCAGTATTTT
>.|.|TRBJ2-2|TRBV12-3/TRBV12-4
CASSLGEPPNTGELFF
TGTGCCAGCAGTTTGGGTGAGCCCCCGAACACCGGGGAGCTGTTTTTT
>TRBD2|.|TRBJ2-7|TRBV4-2
CASSQDIAGVAYEQYF
TGTGCCAGCAGCCAAGATATAGCGGGGGTCGCCTACGAGCAGTACTTC
>.|many|TRBJ2-1|TRBV7-7
CASSPQGCEQFF
TGTGCTAGCAGCCCTCAGGGGTGTGAGCAGTTCTTC